The sequence of this T cell receptor beta chain was determined in a study of T cells in localized non-small cell lung cancer (dated by TCRdb to between 2020 and 2021). Turning to the overall study: T cell repertoires of 200 to 250 early-stage NSCLC patients were analyzed, with tumors being compared against uninvolved tumor-adjacent lungs. All 220 or so NSCLC patients in the cohort were treatment-naive and had localized lung tumors that were resected. Of the NSCLC patients, around 130 were male and around 97 were female, and the mean age was about 69 years.

At diagnosis, peripheral blood, uninvolved tumor-adjacent lung and tumor were collected and stored as a combination of fresh-frozen and FFPE material. Blood samples were analyzed as peripheral blood mononuclear cells for TCR repertoire profiling. The immunoSEQ Assay was used to sequence TCR beta CDR3 regions from DNA. Under the source paper's analysis protocol: To compute T cell density, TCR beta template counts were normalized to usable DNA, which was estimated by amplifying housekeeping genes. Richness was estimated using the preseqR package, with extrapolation to 400,000 templates for PBMC samples and to 120,000 templates for tissue samples. Clonality was defined as one minus Pielou's evenness. Tissue-enriched TCRs were identified through differential abundance testing performed on productive amino-acid clonotypes, with a minimum total count of 5 and an alpha of 0.1. The Jaccard Index and the Morisita Overlap Index were used to quantify repertoire overlap between compartments. GLIPH grouped TCR beta CDR3s together with public tetramer-defined viral CDR3s, and a viral motif had to include at least three viral sequences and show V-gene enrichment. The table was pulled from immuneACCESS by TCRdb, which kept in-frame rearrangements only. Such tables lose some clones; where checked, under half of the loss comes from unresolved V genes, and the rest has no known cause. The DNA was the basis for D and trimming; V, J and clone size are from that table. The sample has 35,000 to 40,000 clones on record, 90% to 95% of them singletons. Roughly 6.9% of the sample is taken by the ten largest.

The paper's findings and limits, for the study overall: Since the design was exploratory, TCR variables were selected using unadjusted p-values with no false-discovery rate correction. The highest T cell clonality was observed in uninvolved tumor-adjacent lung, where clonality exceeded that of tumor, suggesting that antigenic responses were more focused in uninvolved tumor-adjacent lung. A median of roughly 50 of the top 100 tumor clones turned up in the paired uninvolved adjacent lung, and 25 to 30 of those clones also ranked among the top 100 of that same adjacent lung. Because multi-region sequencing of the tumors was not done, intratumor heterogeneity could not be ruled out. Higher blood T cell density associated with longer overall survival, while higher adjacent-lung clonality associated with shorter survival.

A single count supports this clone. It has no known antigen specificity. Base qualities are not provided; no much larger clone lies one nucleotide away. In the germline V gene, CDR1 corresponds to SGHTA and CDR2 to FQGTGA. The trim is 2 bases for V and 0 bases for J, with a gap of 5 bases between the germline ends. Its CDR3 holds 14 amino acids, cysteine through phenylalanine. Of the read, only the CDR3 DNA is kept; its 42 bases are in frame from base 1. Recombination connected TRBV7-3 to TRBJ1-3, with a weak D call of TRBD1 (5 bases match). The TCR originated in a female donor at least 60 years old with stage I lung adenocarcinoma. The sequencing used peripheral blood, collected before any cancer treatment. The nucleotides read TGTGCCAGCAGCTTAGGGACCTCTGGAAACACCATATATTTT. This gives the protein CASSLGTSGNTIYF.